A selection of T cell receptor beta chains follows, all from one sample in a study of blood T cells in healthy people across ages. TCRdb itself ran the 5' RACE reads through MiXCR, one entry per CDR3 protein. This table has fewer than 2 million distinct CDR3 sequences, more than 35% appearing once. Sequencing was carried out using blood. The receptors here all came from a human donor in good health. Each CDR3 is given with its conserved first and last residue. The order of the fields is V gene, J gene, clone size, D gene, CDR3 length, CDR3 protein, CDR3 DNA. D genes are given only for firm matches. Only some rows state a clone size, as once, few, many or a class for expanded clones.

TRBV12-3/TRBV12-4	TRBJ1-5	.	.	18	CASTLRSLGPQPDQPQHF	TGTGCCAGCACCCTTCGGAGCCTCGGGCCCCAACCCGATCAGCCCCAGCATTTT
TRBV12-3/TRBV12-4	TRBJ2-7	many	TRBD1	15	CASSPNSGTEYEQYF	TGTGCCAGCAGTCCCAACTCCGGGACAGAATACGAGCAGTACTTC
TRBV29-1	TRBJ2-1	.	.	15	CSVVGSRGEYNEQFF	TGCAGCGTTGTGGGATCTAGAGGGGAATACAATGAGCAGTTCTTC
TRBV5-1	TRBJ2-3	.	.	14	CASMGGTSTDTQYF	TGCGCCAGCATGGGCGGGACTAGCACAGATACGCAGTATTTT
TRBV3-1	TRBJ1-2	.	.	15	CASSQQTGTDYGYTF	TGTGCCAGCAGCCAACAAACAGGGACCGACTATGGCTACACCTTC
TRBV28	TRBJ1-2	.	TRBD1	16	CASSHTGAAANYGYTF	TGTGCCAGCAGTCACACAGGGGCCGCGGCTAACTATGGCTACACCTTC
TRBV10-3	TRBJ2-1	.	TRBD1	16	CAIRGVTGNVYNQQFF	TGTGCCATCAGGGGGGTGACAGGGAATGTCTACAATCAGCAGTTCTTC
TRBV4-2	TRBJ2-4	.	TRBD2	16	CASSQGLAGFRDIQYF	TGTGCCAGCAGCCAGGGACTAGCGGGGTTCCGGGACATTCAGTACTTC
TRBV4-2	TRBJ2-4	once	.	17	CASSRTLEGVAKNIQYF	TGTGCCAGCAGCCGGACTCTAGAGGGGGTAGCCAAAAACATTCAGTACTTC
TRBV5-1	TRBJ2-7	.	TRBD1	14	CAGSWGTVTNEQYF	TGCGCCGGCAGCTGGGGGACAGTGACAAACGAGCAGTACTTC
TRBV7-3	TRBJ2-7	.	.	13	CASSKGVGDEQYF	TGTGCCAGCAGCAAAGGGGTAGGGGACGAGCAGTACTTC
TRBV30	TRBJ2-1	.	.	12	CAWRGPANEQFF	TGTGCCTGGAGAGGGCCGGCCAATGAGCAGTTCTTC
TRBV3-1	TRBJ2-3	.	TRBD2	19	CASSQDSLAGGQPRSTQYF	TGTGCCAGCAGCCAAGATAGCCTAGCGGGGGGCCAACCTCGGAGTACGCAGTATTTT
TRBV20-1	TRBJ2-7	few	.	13	CSAGVRAGYEQYF	TGCAGTGCTGGGGTTCGCGCGGGGTACGAGCAGTACTTC
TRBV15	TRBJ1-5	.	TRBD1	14	CATSSTGVLQPQHF	TGTGCCACCAGCTCCACAGGGGTTCTTCAGCCCCAGCATTTT
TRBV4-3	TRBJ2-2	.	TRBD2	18	CASSHDVTSGGATGELFF	TGCGCCAGCAGCCACGATGTAACTAGCGGGGGGGCCACCGGGGAGCTGTTTTTT
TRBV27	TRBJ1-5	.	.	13	CASSYTRYQPQHF	TGTGCCAGCAGTTATACAAGATATCAGCCCCAGCATTTT
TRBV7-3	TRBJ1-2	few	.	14	CASSLQRGAYGYTF	TGTGCCAGCAGCTTACAGCGGGGGGCCTATGGCTACACCTTC
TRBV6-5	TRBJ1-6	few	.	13	CASSYSWVSPLHF	TGTGCCAGCAGTTACTCCTGGGTTTCACCCCTCCACTTT
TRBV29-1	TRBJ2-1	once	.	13	CSVESNRGRNEIF	TGCAGCGTTGAGAGTAATAGAGGGAGGAATGAGATCTTC
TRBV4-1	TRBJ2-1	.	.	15	CASSQVWEGYNEQFF	TGCGCCAGCAGCCAAGTATGGGAAGGCTACAATGAGCAGTTCTTC
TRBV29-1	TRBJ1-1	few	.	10	CCVLTAEAFF	TGTTGCGTTCTGACAGCAGAAGCTTTCTTT
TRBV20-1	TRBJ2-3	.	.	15	CSARDISGATDTQYF	TGCAGTGCTAGAGATATCAGCGGAGCCACAGATACGCAGTATTTT
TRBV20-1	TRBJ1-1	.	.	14	CSASPTGQNTEAFF	TGCAGTGCTAGCCCCACCGGCCAGAACACTGAAGCTTTCTTT